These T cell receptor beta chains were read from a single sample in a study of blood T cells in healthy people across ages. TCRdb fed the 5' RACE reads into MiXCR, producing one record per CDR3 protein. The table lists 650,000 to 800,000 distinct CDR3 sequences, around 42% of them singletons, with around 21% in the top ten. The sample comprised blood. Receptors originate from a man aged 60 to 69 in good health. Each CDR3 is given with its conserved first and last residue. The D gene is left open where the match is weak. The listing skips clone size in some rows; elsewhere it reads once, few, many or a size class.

cdr3_nt: TGTGCCAGCAGCCCCTCGCCAGAGAGCTCCTACGAGCAGTACTTC
cdr3_aa: CASSPSPESSYEQYF
clone_size: -
d_call: -
j_call: TRBJ2-7
v_call: TRBV7-9

cdr3_nt: TGTGCCAGCAGCTTTAGCGACAGCTCCTACGAGCAGTACTTC
cdr3_aa: CASSFSDSSYEQYF
clone_size: -
d_call: -
j_call: TRBJ2-7
v_call: TRBV7-9

cdr3_nt: TGCAGTGCTAGAGCAGGGGGCCGTCCGGTGAACACTGAAGCTTTCTTT
cdr3_aa: CSARAGGRPVNTEAFF
clone_size: once
d_call: TRBD1
j_call: TRBJ1-1
v_call: TRBV20-1

cdr3_nt: TGTGCCAGCAGCTTTGGCAGGGTGGAGCAGGGCTACACCTTC
cdr3_aa: CASSFGRVEQGYTF
clone_size: -
d_call: -
j_call: TRBJ1-2
v_call: TRBV7-9

cdr3_nt: TGTGCCAGCAGCTTAGGTTCCGCTAGCGGGGGGGCAACCGATACGCAGTATTTT
cdr3_aa: CASSLGSASGGATDTQYF
clone_size: -
d_call: TRBD2
j_call: TRBJ2-3
v_call: TRBV11-2

cdr3_nt: TGCAGCGCGGGGACTGCGGCCTACGAGCAGTACTTC
cdr3_aa: CSAGTAAYEQYF
clone_size: -
d_call: -
j_call: TRBJ2-7
v_call: TRBV29-1

cdr3_nt: TGCGCCAGCAGTCCCAATCCCCCTAGCGGGGGGGGCGAGACCCAGTACTTC
cdr3_aa: CASSPNPPSGGGETQYF
clone_size: few
d_call: TRBD2
j_call: TRBJ2-5
v_call: TRBV5-1

cdr3_nt: TGCGCCAGCAGCTTATCCCTAGGGAGCGGCTACACCTTC
cdr3_aa: CASSLSLGSGYTF
clone_size: -
d_call: -
j_call: TRBJ1-2
v_call: TRBV5-1

cdr3_nt: TGTGCCAGCAGCTTAGTGGGGGACTTCACAGATACGCAGTATTTT
cdr3_aa: CASSLVGDFTDTQYF
clone_size: -
d_call: -
j_call: TRBJ2-3
v_call: TRBV7-2

cdr3_nt: TGTGCCAGCAGCGAGGGGGGAATGGACAATCAGCCCCAGCATTTT
cdr3_aa: CASSEGGMDNQPQHF
clone_size: few
d_call: -
j_call: TRBJ1-5
v_call: TRBV7-2

cdr3_nt: TGTGCCAGCAGCTTGCGGGTTTCCCCTTCCACAGATACGCAGTATTTT
cdr3_aa: CASSLRVSPSTDTQYF
clone_size: -
d_call: -
j_call: TRBJ2-3
v_call: TRBV5-5

cdr3_nt: TGCAGCGTTGACCTTCTTCGGGGGCAGACGGATACGCAGTATTTT
cdr3_aa: CSVDLLRGQTDTQYF
clone_size: -
d_call: -
j_call: TRBJ2-3
v_call: TRBV29-1

cdr3_nt: TGCGCCAGCAACCAGACAAGGTCAGGGGGCACAGATACGCAGTATTTT
cdr3_aa: CASNQTRSGGTDTQYF
clone_size: once
d_call: -
j_call: TRBJ2-3
v_call: TRBV4-3

cdr3_nt: TGCGCCAGCAGCCAAGACTCCGGACAGGTGTACAATGAGCAGTTCTTC
cdr3_aa: CASSQDSGQVYNEQFF
clone_size: -
d_call: TRBD1
j_call: TRBJ2-1
v_call: TRBV4-3

cdr3_nt: TGCAGTGCTAGAGATCTGAGGACCTCTGGAGCTGAGCAGTACTTC
cdr3_aa: CSARDLRTSGAEQYF
clone_size: once
d_call: -
j_call: TRBJ2-5
v_call: TRBV20-1

cdr3_nt: TGCGCCAGCAGTGAGTCGGCCGGTAGCTATGGCTACACCTTC
cdr3_aa: CASSESAGSYGYTF
clone_size: -
d_call: -
j_call: TRBJ1-2
v_call: TRBV10-1

cdr3_nt: TGCGCCAGCAGCCAGCCCGAGAGAGGGATGTCCAACTATGGCTACACCTTC
cdr3_aa: CASSQPERGMSNYGYTF
clone_size: few
d_call: -
j_call: TRBJ1-2
v_call: TRBV4-1

cdr3_nt: TGTGCCAGCAGTCAGGGGACCACTGAAGCTTTCTTT
cdr3_aa: CASSQGTTEAFF
clone_size: -
d_call: -
j_call: TRBJ1-1
v_call: TRBV6-6

cdr3_nt: TGTGCCAGCAGCTTAGGCTCCTCTACCGGGGAGCTGTTTTTT
cdr3_aa: CASSLGSSTGELFF
clone_size: few
d_call: -
j_call: TRBJ2-2
v_call: TRBV7-8

cdr3_nt: TGTGCCAGCAGTTTATACGCCGAGCGAGAGACCCAGTACTTC
cdr3_aa: CASSLYAERETQYF
clone_size: few
d_call: -
j_call: TRBJ2-5
v_call: TRBV27

cdr3_nt: TGCGCCAGCAGCAGGTCCTACATGGGGTCGGGGGCCGGGGAGCAGTACTTC
cdr3_aa: CASSRSYMGSGAGEQYF
clone_size: -
d_call: -
j_call: TRBJ2-7
v_call: TRBV5-1

cdr3_nt: TGTGCCAGCAGTGATGACAGGACGAACACCGGGGAGCTGTTTTTT
cdr3_aa: CASSDDRTNTGELFF
clone_size: -
d_call: -
j_call: TRBJ2-2
v_call: TRBV2

cdr3_nt: TGTGCCTGCAGTTTAGGAAACGAGCAGTACTTC
cdr3_aa: CACSLGNEQYF
clone_size: -
d_call: -
j_call: TRBJ2-7
v_call: TRBV12-3/TRBV12-4

cdr3_nt: TGTGCCAGCAGCGTAGCTACGACAGGGTCCTATGGCTACACCTTC
cdr3_aa: CASSVATTGSYGYTF
clone_size: -
d_call: TRBD1
j_call: TRBJ1-2
v_call: TRBV9

cdr3_nt: TGTGCCAGCAGCGCGCAGAATAACAACCAAGAGACCCAGTACTTC
cdr3_aa: CASSAQNNNQETQYF
clone_size: -
d_call: -
j_call: TRBJ2-5
v_call: TRBV6-1

cdr3_nt: TGTGCCAGCAGCACAACTAGCGGGGGGCCATCCTACGAGCAGTACTTC
cdr3_aa: CASSTTSGGPSYEQYF
clone_size: -
d_call: TRBD2
j_call: TRBJ2-7
v_call: TRBV7-2

cdr3_nt: TGTGCCAGCAGCGTAGCCGGCCAGAGTGCCACCTACGAGCAGTACTTC
cdr3_aa: CASSVAGQSATYEQYF
clone_size: -
d_call: -
j_call: TRBJ2-7
v_call: TRBV9

cdr3_nt: TGTGCCAGCAGCCTAGCCCCGTTGGACAGATCTGGGGCCAACGTCCTGACTTTC
cdr3_aa: CASSLAPLDRSGANVLTF
clone_size: -
d_call: -
j_call: TRBJ2-6
v_call: TRBV3-1

cdr3_nt: TGCAGTGCTAGAGATCCCCTAGCGGGAGAGACCCAGTACTTC
cdr3_aa: CSARDPLAGETQYF
clone_size: -
d_call: TRBD2
j_call: TRBJ2-5
v_call: TRBV20-1

cdr3_nt: TGCAGCGTTGGCGGCAGCACAGATACGCAGTATTTT
cdr3_aa: CSVGGSTDTQYF
clone_size: few
d_call: -
j_call: TRBJ2-3
v_call: TRBV29-1